These 2 T cell receptor beta chains came from one sample sequenced in a study of blood T cell repertoires in COVID-19. Profiled with immunoSEQ multiplex PCR; TCRdb holds only in-frame clones, not every one. The sample has around 280,000 clones, roughly 80% seen once. Input material: peripheral blood. The receptors shown here come from a woman in her 50s with active or convalescent COVID-19.

CDR3: CASSQDRRAGEKLFF. The CDR3 region has the DNA TGTGCCAGCAGCCAAGATCGCAGGGCAGGCGAAAAACTGTTTTTT. The V gene is TRBV3-1 (or the pseudogene TRBV3-2), the J gene TRBJ1-4; a possible D gene is TRBD1 (5 bases). The CDR3 is made up of 15 amino acids. The V gene lost 0 bases and the J gene lost 8 bases, with 13 bases spanning the gap. Germline V lookup: CDR1 LGHDT, CDR2 YNNKEL (reference sequence).

This chain connects TRBV19 to TRBJ2-2; D gene unclear. Trimming stripped 3 bases from V and 0 bases from J, with 14 bases between. Germline CDR1 reads LNHDA; CDR2 reads SQIVND (reference sequence). This CDR3 region has 17 residues. The CDR3, as DNA: TGTGCCAGTAGTATCCGAGGTCCGTTCGCGAACACCGGGGAGCTGTTTTTT. Protein product: CASSIRGPFANTGELFF.